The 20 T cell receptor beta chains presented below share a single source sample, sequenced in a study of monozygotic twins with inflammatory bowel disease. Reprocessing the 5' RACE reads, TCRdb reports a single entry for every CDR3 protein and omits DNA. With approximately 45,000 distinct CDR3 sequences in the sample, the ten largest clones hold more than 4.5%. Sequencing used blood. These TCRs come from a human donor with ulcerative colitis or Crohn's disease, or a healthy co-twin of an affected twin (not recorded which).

CDR3 amino acids: CASSRMSRDSEAFF. The V call is TRBV7-2, the J call TRBJ1-1; TCRdb indicates TRBD1, and absent DNA this call remains unverified. Germline CDR1 is SGHTA and CDR2 is FQGNSA. This CDR3 spans 14 amino acids.

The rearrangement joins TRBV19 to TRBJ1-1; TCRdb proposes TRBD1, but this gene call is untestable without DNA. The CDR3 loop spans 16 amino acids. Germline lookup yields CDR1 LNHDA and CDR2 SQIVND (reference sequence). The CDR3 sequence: CASSLNPGTANTEAFF.

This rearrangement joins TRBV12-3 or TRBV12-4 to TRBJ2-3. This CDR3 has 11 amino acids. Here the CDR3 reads CASTTTNTQYF.

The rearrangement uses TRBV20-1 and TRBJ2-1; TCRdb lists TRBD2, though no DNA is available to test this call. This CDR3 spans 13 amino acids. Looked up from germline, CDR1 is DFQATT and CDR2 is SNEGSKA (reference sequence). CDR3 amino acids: CSANSGGAYEQFF.

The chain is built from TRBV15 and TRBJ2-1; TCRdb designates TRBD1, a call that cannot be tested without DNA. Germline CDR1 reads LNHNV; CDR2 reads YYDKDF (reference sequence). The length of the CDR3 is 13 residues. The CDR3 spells CATSRDLGAEQFF.

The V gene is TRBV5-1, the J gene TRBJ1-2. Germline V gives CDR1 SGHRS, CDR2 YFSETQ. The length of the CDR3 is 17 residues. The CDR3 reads CASSLGLGSNVNYGYTF.

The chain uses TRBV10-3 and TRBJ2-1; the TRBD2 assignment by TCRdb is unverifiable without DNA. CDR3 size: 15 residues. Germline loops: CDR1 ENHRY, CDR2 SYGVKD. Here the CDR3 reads CAISDSSGSSSEQFF.

The chain's CDR3 is CASSPDTYGYTF. The genes are TRBV6-5 and TRBJ1-2. The CDR3 totals 12 residues. Germline V gives CDR1 MNHEY, CDR2 SVGAGI.

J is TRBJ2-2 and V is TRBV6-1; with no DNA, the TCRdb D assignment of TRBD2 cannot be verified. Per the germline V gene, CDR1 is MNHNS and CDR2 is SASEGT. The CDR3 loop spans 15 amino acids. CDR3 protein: CASRATGTSAGELFF.

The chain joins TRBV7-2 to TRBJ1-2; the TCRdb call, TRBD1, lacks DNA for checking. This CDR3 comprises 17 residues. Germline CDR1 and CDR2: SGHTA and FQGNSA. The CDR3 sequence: CASSVRGQGSPNYGYTF.

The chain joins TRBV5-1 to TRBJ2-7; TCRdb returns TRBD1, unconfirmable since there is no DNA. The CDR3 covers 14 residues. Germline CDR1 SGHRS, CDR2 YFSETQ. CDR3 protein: CASSAGGGLYEQYF.

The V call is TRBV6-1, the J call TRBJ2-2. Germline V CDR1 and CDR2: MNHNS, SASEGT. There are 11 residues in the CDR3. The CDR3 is CASRNTGELFF.

CDR3 protein: CASKRDRTYNEQFF. V gene TRBV19 combines with J gene TRBJ2-1; TCRdb's D gene call, TRBD1, goes unchecked for lack of DNA. Germline-derived CDR1 and CDR2 are LNHDA and SQIVND (reference sequence). This CDR3 has 14 amino acids.

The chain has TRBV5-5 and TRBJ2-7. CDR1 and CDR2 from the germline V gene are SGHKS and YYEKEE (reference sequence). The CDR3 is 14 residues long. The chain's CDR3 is CASNLEGIYDEQYF.

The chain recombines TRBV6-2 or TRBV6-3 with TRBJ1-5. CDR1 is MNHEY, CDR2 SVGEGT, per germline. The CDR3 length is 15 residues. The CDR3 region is CASSYSKSQNQPQHF.

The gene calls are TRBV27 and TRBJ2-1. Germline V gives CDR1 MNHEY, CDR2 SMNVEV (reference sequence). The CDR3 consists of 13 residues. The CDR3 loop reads CASSMRFYNEQFF.

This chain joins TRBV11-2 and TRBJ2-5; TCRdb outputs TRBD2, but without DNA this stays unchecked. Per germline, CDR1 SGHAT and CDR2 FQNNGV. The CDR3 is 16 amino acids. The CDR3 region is CASSLVGLAGQETQYF.

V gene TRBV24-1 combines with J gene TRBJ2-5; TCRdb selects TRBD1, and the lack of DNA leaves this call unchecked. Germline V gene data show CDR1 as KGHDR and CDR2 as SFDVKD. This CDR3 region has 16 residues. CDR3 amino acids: CATSDSMGTGGETQYF.

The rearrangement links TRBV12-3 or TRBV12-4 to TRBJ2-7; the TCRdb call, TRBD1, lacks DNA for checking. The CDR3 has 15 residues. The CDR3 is CASSGQGKGGGEQYF.

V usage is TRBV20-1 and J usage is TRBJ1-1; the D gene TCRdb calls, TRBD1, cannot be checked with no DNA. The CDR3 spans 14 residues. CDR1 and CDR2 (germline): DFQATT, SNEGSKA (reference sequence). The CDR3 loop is CSAREGRLGTEAFF.